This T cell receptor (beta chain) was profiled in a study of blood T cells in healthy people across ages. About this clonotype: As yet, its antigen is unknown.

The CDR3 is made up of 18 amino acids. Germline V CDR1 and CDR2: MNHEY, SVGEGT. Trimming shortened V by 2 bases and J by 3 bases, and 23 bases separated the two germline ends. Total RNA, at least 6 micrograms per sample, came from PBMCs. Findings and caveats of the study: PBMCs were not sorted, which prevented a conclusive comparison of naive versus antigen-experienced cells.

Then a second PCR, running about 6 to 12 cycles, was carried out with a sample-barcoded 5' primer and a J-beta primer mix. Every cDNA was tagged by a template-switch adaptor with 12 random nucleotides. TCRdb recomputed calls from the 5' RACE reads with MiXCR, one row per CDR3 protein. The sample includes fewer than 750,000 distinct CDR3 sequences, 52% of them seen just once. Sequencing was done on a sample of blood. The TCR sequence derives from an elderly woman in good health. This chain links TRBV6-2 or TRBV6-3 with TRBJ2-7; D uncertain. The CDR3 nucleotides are TGTGCCAGCAGTTACGCCGTCCGTGGAAGGAGCTCCGACTACGAGCAGTACTTC. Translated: CASSYAVRGRSSDYEQYF.